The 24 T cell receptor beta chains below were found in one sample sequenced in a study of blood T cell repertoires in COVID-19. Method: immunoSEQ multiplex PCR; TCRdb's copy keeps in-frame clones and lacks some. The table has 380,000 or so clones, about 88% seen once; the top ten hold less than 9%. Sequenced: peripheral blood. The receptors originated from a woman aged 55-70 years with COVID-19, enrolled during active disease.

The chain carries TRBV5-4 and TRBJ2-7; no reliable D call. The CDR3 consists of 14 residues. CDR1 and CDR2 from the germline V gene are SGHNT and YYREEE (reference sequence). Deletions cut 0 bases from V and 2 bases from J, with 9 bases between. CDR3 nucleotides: TGTGCCAGCAGCTTGGCAAATGTTCCCTACGAGCAGTACTTC. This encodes CASSLANVPYEQYF. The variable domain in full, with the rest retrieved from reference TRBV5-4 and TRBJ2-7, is ETGVTQSPTHLIKTRGQQVTLRCSSQSGHNTVSWYQQALGQGPQFIFQYYREEENGRGNFPPRFSGLQFPNYSSELNVNALELDDSALYLCASSLANVPYEQYFGPGTRLTVT.

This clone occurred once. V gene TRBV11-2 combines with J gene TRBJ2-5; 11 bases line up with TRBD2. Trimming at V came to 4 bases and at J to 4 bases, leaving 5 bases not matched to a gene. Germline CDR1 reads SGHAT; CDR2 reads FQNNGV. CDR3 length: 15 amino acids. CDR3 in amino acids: CASSSRLAGLETQYF. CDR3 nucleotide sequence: TGTGCCAGCAGCTCCCGACTAGCGGGGCTAGAGACCCAGTACTTC.

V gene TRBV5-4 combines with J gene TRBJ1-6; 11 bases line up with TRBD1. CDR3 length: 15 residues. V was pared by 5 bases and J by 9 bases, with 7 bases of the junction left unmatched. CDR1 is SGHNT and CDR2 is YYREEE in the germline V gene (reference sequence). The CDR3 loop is CASSSRTGGASPLHF. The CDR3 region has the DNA TGTGCCAGCAGTTCTCGGACAGGGGGCGCTTCACCCCTCCACTTT.

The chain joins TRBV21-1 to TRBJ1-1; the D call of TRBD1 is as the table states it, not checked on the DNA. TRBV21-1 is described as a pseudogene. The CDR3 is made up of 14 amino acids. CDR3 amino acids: CASSRQGYATEAFF. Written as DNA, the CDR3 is TGTGCCAGCAGCAGACAGGGTTACGCCACTGAAGCTTTCTTT.

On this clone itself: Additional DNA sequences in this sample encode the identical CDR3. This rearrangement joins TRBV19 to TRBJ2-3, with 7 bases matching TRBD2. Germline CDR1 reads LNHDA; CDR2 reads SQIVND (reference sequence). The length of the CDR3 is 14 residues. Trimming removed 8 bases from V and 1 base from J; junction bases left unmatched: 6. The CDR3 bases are TGTGCCAGTCGGTCGGCGGGGGGCACAGATACGCAGTATTTT. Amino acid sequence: CASRSAGGTDTQYF.

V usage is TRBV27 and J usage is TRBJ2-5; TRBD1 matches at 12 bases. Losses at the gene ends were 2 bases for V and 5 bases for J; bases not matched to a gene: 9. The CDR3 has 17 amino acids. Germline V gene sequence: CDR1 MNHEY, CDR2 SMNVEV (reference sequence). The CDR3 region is CASSLRGGQGARETQYF. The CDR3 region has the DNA TGTGCCAGCAGTTTAAGGGGGGGACAGGGGGCTCGGGAGACCCAGTACTTC.

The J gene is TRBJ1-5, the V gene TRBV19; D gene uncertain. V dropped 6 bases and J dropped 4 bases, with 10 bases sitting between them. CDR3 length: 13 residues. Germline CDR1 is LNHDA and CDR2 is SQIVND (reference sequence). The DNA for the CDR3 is TGTGCCAGTAGACTGACGGGTAATCAGCCCCAGCATTTT. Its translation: CASRLTGNQPQHF.

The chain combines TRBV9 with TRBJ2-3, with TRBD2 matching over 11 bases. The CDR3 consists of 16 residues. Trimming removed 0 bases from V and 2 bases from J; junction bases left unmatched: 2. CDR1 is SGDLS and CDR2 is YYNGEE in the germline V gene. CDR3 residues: CASSVVAGGLTDTQYF. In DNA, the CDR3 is TGTGCCAGCAGCGTAGTAGCGGGGGGGCTCACAGATACGCAGTATTTT.

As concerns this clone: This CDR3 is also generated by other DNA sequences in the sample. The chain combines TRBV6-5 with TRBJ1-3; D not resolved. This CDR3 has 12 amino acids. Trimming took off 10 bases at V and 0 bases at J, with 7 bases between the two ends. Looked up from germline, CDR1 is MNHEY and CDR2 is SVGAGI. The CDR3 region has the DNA TGTGCCACTACGGGCTCTGGAAACACCATATATTTT. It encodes CATTGSGNTIYF.

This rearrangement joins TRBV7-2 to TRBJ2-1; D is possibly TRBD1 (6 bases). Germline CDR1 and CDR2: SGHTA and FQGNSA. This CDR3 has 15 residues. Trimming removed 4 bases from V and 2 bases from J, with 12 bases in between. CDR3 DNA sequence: TGTGCCAGCAGCTCGCAGGGGAACGCCTACAATGAGCAGTTCTTC. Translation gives CASSSQGNAYNEQFF.

CDR3 residues: CASSLGGVSTGELFF. The CDR3 nucleotides read TGTGCCAGCAGCTTAGGGGGGGTGAGCACCGGGGAGCTGTTTTTT. This chain joins TRBV7-2 and TRBJ2-2; D is perhaps TRBD2 (6 bases). The CDR3 runs 15 residues. V dropped 1 base and J dropped 4 bases, with 10 bases sitting between them. Germline CDR1 and CDR2: SGHTA and FQGNSA.

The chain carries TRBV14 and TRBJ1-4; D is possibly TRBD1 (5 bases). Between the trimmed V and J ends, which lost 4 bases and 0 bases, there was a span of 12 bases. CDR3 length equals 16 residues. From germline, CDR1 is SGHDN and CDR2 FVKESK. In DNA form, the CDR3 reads TGTGCCAGCAGCCCTGGACACCTCCCAACTAATGAAAAACTGTTTTTT. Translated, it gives CASSPGHLPTNEKLFF.

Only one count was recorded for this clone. The CDR3 region has the DNA TGTGCCAGCAGCTTAGAGGGGTCCTACAATGAGCAGTTCTTC. It translates to CASSLEGSYNEQFF. The J gene is TRBJ2-1, the V gene TRBV7-9; possible D gene TRBD1, 5 bases. This CDR3 is built from 14 residues. The V gene's germline CDR1 is SEHNR and CDR2 FQNEAQ (reference sequence). The V end lost 1 base, the J end lost 1 base, and 5 bases lay between the germline ends.

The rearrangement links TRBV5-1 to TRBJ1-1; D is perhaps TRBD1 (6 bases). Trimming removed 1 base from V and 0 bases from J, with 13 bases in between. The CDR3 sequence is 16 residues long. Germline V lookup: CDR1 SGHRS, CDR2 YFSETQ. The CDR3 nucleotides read TGCGCCAGCAGCTTGAGAGGGGGTTCCCTGAACACTGAAGCTTTCTTT. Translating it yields CASSLRGGSLNTEAFF.

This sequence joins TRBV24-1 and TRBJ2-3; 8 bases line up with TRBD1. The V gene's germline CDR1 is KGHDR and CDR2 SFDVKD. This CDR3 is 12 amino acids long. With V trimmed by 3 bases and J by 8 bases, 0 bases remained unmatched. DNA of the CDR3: TGTGCCACCAGTGATGGACAGGGTACGCAGTATTTT. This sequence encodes CATSDGQGTQYF.

CDR3 loop: CASSYAAGGTDGYTF. The DNA of the CDR3 is TGTGCCAGTAGTTATGCTGCAGGGGGCACAGATGGCTACACCTTC. The chain recombines TRBV19 with TRBJ1-2; 8 bases are a match to TRBD1. Per germline, CDR1 LNHDA and CDR2 SQIVND (reference sequence). CDR3 size: 15 residues. Germline trimming cut 5 bases from V and 6 bases from J; bases unmatched to any gene: 11.

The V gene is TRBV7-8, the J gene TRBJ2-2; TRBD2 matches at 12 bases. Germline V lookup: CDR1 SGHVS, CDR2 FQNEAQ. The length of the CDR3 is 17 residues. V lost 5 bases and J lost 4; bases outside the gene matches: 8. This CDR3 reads CASSARTSGEGTGELFF. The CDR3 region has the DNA TGTGCCAGCAGCGCCAGGACTAGCGGGGAGGGCACCGGGGAGCTGTTTTTT.

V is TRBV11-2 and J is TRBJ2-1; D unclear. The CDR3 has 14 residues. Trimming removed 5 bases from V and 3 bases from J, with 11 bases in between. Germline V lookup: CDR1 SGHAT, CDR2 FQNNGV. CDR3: CASSPIAGYNEQFF. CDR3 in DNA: TGTGCCAGCAGCCCCATTGCCGGCTACAATGAGCAGTTCTTC.

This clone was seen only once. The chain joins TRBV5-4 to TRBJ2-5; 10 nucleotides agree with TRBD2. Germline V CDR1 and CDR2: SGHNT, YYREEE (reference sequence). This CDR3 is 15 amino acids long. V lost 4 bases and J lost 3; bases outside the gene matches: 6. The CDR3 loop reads CASSPATSGEETQYF. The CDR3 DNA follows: TGTGCCAGCAGCCCGGCTACTAGCGGGGAAGAGACCCAGTACTTC.

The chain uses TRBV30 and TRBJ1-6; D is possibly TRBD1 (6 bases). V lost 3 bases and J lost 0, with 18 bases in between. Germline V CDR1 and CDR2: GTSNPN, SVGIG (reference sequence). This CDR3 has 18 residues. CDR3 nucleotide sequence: TGTGCCTGGAGAATTAGGGGGATGGGAGCCTCCTATAATTCACCCCTCCACTTT. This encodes CAWRIRGMGASYNSPLHF.

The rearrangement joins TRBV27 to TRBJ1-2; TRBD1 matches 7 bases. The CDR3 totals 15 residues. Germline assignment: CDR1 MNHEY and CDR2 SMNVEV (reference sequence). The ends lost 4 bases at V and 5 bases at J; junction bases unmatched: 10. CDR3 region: CASSSKGALEYGYTF. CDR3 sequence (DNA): TGTGCCAGCAGTTCTAAGGGGGCGCTGGAATATGGCTACACCTTC.

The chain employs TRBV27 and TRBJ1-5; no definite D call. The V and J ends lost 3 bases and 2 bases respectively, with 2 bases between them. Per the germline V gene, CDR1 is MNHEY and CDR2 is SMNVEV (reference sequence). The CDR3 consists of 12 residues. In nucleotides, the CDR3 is TGTGCCAGCAGTTTCGGCAATCAGCCCCAGCATTTT. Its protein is CASSFGNQPQHF.

DNA for the CDR3: TGTGCCAGCAGCCCCAGGGGGACTAGCGCATACAATGAGCAGTTCTTC. Translated: CASSPRGTSAYNEQFF. The chain is built from TRBV7-9 and TRBJ2-1; 10 nucleotides match TRBD2. The V segment lost 5 bases and the J segment 4 bases; nucleotides outside the gene matches: 8. The CDR3 loop spans 16 amino acids. The germline CDR1 and CDR2 sequences are SEHNR and FQNEAQ (reference sequence).

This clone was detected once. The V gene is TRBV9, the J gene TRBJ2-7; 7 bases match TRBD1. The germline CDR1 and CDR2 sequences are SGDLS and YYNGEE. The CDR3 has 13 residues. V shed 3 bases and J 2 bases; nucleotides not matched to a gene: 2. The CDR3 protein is CASSAGTAYEQYF. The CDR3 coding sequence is TGTGCCAGCAGCGCGGGGACAGCCTACGAGCAGTACTTC.